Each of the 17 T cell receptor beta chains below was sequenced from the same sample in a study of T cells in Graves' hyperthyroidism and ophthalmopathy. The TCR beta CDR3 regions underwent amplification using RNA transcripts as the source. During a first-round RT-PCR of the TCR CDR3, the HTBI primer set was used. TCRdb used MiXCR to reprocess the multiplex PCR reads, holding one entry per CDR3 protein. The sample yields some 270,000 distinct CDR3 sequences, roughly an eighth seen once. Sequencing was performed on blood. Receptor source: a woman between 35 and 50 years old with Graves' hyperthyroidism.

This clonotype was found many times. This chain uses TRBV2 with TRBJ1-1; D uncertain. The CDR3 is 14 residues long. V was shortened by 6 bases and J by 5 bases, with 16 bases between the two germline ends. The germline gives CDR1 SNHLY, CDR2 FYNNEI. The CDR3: CASRQILLGTEAFF. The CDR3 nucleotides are TGTGCCAGCAGGCAGATACTCTTGGGGACTGAAGCTTTCTTT.

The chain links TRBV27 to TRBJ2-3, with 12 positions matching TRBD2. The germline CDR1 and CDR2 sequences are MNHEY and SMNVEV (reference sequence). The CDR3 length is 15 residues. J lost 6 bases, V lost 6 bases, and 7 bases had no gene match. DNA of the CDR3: TGTGCCAGCAGCAGACTAGCGGGAGAGCGGGATACGCAGTATTTT. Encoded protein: CASSRLAGERDTQYF.

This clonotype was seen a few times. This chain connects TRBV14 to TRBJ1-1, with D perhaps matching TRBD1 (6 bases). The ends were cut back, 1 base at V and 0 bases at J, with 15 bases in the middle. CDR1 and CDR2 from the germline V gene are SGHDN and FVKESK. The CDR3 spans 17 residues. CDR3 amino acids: CASSQVIGTQMNTEAFF. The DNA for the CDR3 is TGTGCCAGCAGCCAAGTTATCGGGACACAAATGAACACTGAAGCTTTCTTT. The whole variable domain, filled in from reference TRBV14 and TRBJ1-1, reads EAGVTQFPSHSVIEKGQTVTLRCDPISGHDNLYWYRRVMGKEIKFLLHFVKESKQDESGMPNNRFLAERTGGTYSTLKVQPAELEDSGVYFCASSQVIGTQMNTEAFFGQGTRLTVV.

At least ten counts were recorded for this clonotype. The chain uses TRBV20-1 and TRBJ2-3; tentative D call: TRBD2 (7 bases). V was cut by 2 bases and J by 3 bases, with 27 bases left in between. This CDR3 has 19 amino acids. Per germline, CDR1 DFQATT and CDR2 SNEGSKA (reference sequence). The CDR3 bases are TGCAGTGCTAGATCCCACCCAGGGGCGGGTGCGGGAGATACAGATACGCAGTATTTT. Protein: CSARSHPGAGAGDTDTQYF.

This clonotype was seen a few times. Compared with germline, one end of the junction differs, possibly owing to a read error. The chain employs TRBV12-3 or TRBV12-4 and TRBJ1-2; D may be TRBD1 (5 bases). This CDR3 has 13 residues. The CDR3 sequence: CASSLRGVYGCTF. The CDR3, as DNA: TGTGCCAGCAGTTTAAGGGGAGTCTATGGCTGCACCTTC.

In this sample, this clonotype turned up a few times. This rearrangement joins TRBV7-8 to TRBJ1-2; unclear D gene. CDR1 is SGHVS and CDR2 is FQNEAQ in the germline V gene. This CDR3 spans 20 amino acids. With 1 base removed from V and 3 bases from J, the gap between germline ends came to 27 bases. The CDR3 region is CASSLELVSWDYRSHYGYTF. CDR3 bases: TGTGCCAGCAGCTTAGAATTGGTTTCCTGGGATTATCGGAGCCACTATGGCTACACCTTC.

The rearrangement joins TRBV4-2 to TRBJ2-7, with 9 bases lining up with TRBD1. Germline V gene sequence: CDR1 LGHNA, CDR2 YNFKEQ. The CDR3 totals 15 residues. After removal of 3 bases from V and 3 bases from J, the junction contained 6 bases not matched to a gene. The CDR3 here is CASSQPGQGYYEQYF. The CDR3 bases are TGTGCCAGCAGCCAGCCGGGACAGGGTTACTACGAGCAGTACTTC.

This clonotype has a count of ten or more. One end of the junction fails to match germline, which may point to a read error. This CDR3 is CTSSYRDRSPGYTF. CDR3 in DNA: TGTACCAGCAGTTACCGGGACAGGTCCCCGGGCTACACCTTC. The chain joins TRBV6-5 to TRBJ1-2; 8 nucleotides match TRBD1. Germline V CDR1 and CDR2: MNHEY, SVGAGI. This CDR3 is 14 amino acids long.

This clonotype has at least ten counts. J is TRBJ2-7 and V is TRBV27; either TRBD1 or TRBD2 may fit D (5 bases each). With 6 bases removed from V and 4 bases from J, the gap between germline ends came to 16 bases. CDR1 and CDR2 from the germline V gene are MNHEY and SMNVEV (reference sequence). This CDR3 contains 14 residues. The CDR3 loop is CASSPLGTDYEQYF. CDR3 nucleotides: TGTGCCAGCAGCCCCCTCGGGACGGATTACGAGCAGTACTTC.

The CDR3 loop is CASSPTQISYEQYF. The CDR3 DNA reads as TGTGCCAGCTCACCAACACAGATCTCCTACGAGCAGTACTTC. The chain recombines TRBV18 with TRBJ2-7; D remains unclear. Germline V CDR1 and CDR2: KGHSH, LQKENI. This CDR3 comprises 14 residues. The V and J ends lost 2 bases and 0 bases respectively, with 8 bases between them.

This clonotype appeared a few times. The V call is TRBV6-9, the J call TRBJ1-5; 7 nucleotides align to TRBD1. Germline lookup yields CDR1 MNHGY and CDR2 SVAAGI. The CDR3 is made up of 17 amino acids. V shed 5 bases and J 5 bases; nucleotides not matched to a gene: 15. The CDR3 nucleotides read TGTGCCAGCAGTCCCGACAGGGACTATACCTATTATCAGCCCCAGCATTTT. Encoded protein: CASSPDRDYTYYQPQHF.

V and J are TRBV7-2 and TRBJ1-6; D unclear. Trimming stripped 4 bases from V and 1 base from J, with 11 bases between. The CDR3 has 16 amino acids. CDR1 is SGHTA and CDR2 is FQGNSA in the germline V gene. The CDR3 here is CASSSSTRSYNSPLHF. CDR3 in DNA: TGTGCCAGCAGCTCTAGTACTCGTTCCTATAATTCACCCCTCCACTTT.

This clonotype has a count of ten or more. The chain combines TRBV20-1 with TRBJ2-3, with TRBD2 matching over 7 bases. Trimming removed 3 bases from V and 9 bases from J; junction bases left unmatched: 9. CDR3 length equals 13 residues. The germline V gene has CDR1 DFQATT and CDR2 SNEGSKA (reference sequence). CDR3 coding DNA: TGCAGTGCTAGTTTTGGACTAGATGACACGCAGTATTTT. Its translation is CSASFGLDDTQYF.

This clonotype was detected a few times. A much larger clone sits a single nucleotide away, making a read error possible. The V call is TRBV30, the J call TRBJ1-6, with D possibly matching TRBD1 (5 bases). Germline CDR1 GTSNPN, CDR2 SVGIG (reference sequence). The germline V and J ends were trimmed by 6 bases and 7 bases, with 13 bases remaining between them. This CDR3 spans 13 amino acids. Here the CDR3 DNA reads TGTGCCTGCCCGGGACGGGGGAATTCACCCCTCCACTTT. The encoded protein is CACPGRGNSPLHF.

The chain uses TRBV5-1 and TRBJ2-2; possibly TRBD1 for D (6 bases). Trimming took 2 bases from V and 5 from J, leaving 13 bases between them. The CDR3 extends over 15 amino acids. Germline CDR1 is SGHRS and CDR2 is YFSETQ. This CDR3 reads CASSFRGQQTGELFF. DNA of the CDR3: TGCGCCAGCAGCTTTAGAGGACAGCAGACCGGGGAGCTGTTTTTT.

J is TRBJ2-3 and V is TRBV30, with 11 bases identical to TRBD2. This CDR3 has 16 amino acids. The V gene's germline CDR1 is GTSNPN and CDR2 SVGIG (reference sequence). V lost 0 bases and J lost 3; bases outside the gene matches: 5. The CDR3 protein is CAWSVLAGVRTDTQYF. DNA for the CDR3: TGTGCCTGGAGTGTACTAGCGGGAGTTAGAACAGATACGCAGTATTTT. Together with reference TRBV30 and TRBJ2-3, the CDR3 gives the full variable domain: SQTIHQWPATLVQPVGSPLSLECTVEGTSNPNLYWYRQAAGRGLQLLFYSVGIGQISSEVPQNLSASRPQDRQFILSSKKLLLSDSGFYLCAWSVLAGVRTDTQYFGPGTRLTVL.

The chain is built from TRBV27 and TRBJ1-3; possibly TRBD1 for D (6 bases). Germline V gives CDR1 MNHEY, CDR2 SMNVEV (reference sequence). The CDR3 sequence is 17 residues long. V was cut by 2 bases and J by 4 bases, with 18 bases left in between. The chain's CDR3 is CASSLRPGHGQGNTIYF. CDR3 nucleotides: TGTGCCAGCAGTTTACGCCCGGGACACGGCCAAGGAAACACCATATATTTT.